These 26 T cell receptor beta chains were sequenced from one sample in a study of blood T cells in healthy people across ages. It was with a sample-barcoded 5' primer and a J-beta primer mix that a second PCR of roughly 6 to 12 cycles was run. Via MiXCR, TCRdb re-called the 5' RACE reads, giving one row per CDR3 protein. Among around 790,000 distinct CDR3 sequences, approximately 48% were seen once, and the ten largest hold about 19%. Sample: blood. Receptor source: a man aged 55 to 70 in good health.

The chain couples TRBV7-3 to TRBJ1-2; no definite D call. CDR3 size: 17 residues. V was pared by 2 bases and J by 0 bases, with 16 bases between. Germline V gene sequence: CDR1 SGHTA, CDR2 FQGTGA. CDR3 amino acids: CASSLQPGLTANYGYTF. The CDR3 DNA follows: TGTGCCAGCAGCTTACAACCAGGACTGACCGCTAACTATGGCTACACCTTC.

In the case of this clonotype: A much larger clone lies one base from this, so it may be a read error. The V and J genes are TRBV29-1 and TRBJ2-1, with 7 bases matching TRBD1. Looked up from germline, CDR1 is SQVTM and CDR2 is ANQGSEA. The CDR3 extends over 15 amino acids. CDR3 loop: CSVVIPGTAYKEQFF. The CDR3 DNA reads as TGCAGCGTAGTTATACCCGGGACAGCTTACAAGGAGCAGTTCTTC.

This clonotype was picked up a small number of times. The V call is TRBV20-1, the J call TRBJ1-4, with unresolved D. The V end was cut by 0 bases, the J end by 1 base, with 18 bases between. In germline, CDR1 is DFQATT, CDR2 SNEGSKA (reference sequence). The CDR3 is 18 amino acids. The CDR3 here is CSARDSRLPEGTNEKLFF. Written as DNA, the CDR3 is TGCAGTGCTAGAGATTCAAGACTACCAGAAGGAACTAATGAAAAACTGTTTTTT.

This rearrangement joins TRBV9 to TRBJ1-4, with D possibly TRBD1 on 5 matching bases. Trimming left V 2 bases short and J 4 bases short, with 9 bases between. The CDR3 covers 14 residues. Germline values: CDR1 SGDLS, CDR2 YYNGEE. The CDR3 sequence: CASSVGHDNEKLFF. CDR3 nucleotide sequence: TGTGCCAGCAGCGTTGGACACGATAATGAAAAACTGTTTTTT. The variable domain in full, with the rest retrieved from reference TRBV9 and TRBJ1-4, is DSGVTQTPKHLITATGQRVTLRCSPRSGDLSVYWYQQSLDQGLQFLIQYYNGEERAKGNILERFSAQQFPDLHSELNLSSLELGDSALYFCASSVGHDNEKLFFGSGTQLSVL.

This chain links TRBV19 with TRBJ2-1; tentative D call: TRBD2 (7 bases). The DNA matches TRBJ2-7 better at its end, which makes the J call doubtful. CDR1 and CDR2 from the germline V gene are LNHDA and SQIVND (reference sequence). This CDR3 has 16 amino acids. The CDR3 here is CASSIGLGGAGNEQYF. The CDR3 DNA follows: TGTGCCAGTAGTATAGGCTTAGGGGGGGCCGGGAATGAGCAGTACTTC.

This clonotype was seen only a few times. The V call is TRBV27, the J call TRBJ2-1, with 11 bases fitting TRBD1. CDR3 length: 16 amino acids. Germline values: CDR1 MNHEY, CDR2 SMNVEV (reference sequence). The V segment lost 0 bases and the J segment 6 bases; nucleotides outside the gene matches: 4. CDR3 in DNA: TGTGCCAGCAGTTTATCCGGGGGACAGGGGGTCAATGAGCAGTTCTTC. It encodes CASSLSGGQGVNEQFF.

The rearrangement uses TRBV29-1 and TRBJ2-5; D remains ambiguous. The V and J ends lost 4 bases and 1 base respectively, with 7 bases between them. Germline lookup yields CDR1 SQVTM and CDR2 ANQGSEA. The CDR3 length is 12 residues. The CDR3 loop is CSVGLPQETQYF. CDR3 in DNA: TGCAGCGTTGGTCTCCCCCAAGAGACCCAGTACTTC.

The rearrangement uses TRBV6-5 and TRBJ1-2; the D gene is possibly TRBD1 (6 bases). The CDR3 has 15 amino acids. With 5 bases removed from V and 8 bases from J, the gap between germline ends came to 21 bases. Germline V gene sequence: CDR1 MNHEY, CDR2 SVGAGI. In DNA form, the CDR3 reads TGTGCCAGCAGTGCCCCCAGGGGCGGGACGTTCGGCTACACCTTC. Translation: CASSAPRGGTFGYTF.

The rearrangement joins TRBV4-3 to TRBJ2-7; 8 bases match TRBD1. Per the germline V gene, CDR1 is LGHNA and CDR2 is YSLEER. The ends lost 4 bases at V and 1 base at J; junction bases unmatched: 15. The CDR3 runs to 18 residues. CDR3 sequence: CASSRYHQTGENSYEQYF. In nucleotides, the CDR3 is TGCGCCAGCAGCCGTTACCACCAGACAGGGGAGAATTCCTACGAGCAGTACTTC.

Regarding this clonotype: One end of the junction varies from germline; a read error may be responsible. The chain combines TRBV9 with TRBJ2-1; 7 bases match TRBD1. The CDR3 is made up of 15 amino acids. Germline CDR1 and CDR2: SGDLS and YYNGEE. CDR3 amino acids: CASTVGGGPYNEQFF. CDR3 nucleotide sequence: TGTGCCAGCACCGTAGGGGGCGGGCCCTACAATGAGCAGTTCTTC.

The sample holds a few counts of this clonotype. This rearrangement joins TRBV7-2 to TRBJ1-6; no reliable D call. With 1 base removed from V and 10 bases from J, the gap between germline ends came to 8 bases. Germline-derived CDR1 and CDR2 are SGHTA and FQGNSA. The CDR3 has 13 residues. The DNA for the CDR3 is TGTGCCAGCAGCTTAGTGTTCGCCTCACCCCTCCACTTT. It translates to CASSLVFASPLHF.

The rearrangement uses TRBV6-2 or TRBV6-3 and TRBJ1-5; tentative D call: TRBD1 (5 bases). This CDR3 is built from 20 residues. V was cut by 2 bases and J by 2 bases, with 25 bases left in between. Germline V lookup: CDR1 MNHEY, CDR2 SVGEGT. The CDR3 nucleotides are TGTGCCAGCAGTTACCCTAGAGACAGTGTTCTTCTCGGTGGCAATCAGCCCCAGCATTTT. As protein: CASSYPRDSVLLGGNQPQHF.

The rearrangement links TRBV9 to TRBJ1-2, with D maybe TRBD1 (5 bases). V dropped 4 bases and J dropped 3 bases, with 16 bases sitting between them. Looked up from germline, CDR1 is SGDLS and CDR2 is YYNGEE. The CDR3 has 15 residues. CDR3 in amino acids: CASSPRRMGDYGYTF. The CDR3 DNA follows: TGTGCCAGCAGCCCTCGTCGGATGGGGGACTATGGCTACACCTTC.

This clonotype was observed a handful of times. The rearrangement links TRBV4-3 to TRBJ1-2; D possibly corresponds to TRBD1 (6 bases). The CDR3 runs to 18 residues. The germline CDR1 and CDR2 sequences are LGHNA and YSLEER. V lost 0 bases to trimming and J lost 4 bases, with 21 bases between them. CDR3 in DNA: TGCGCCAGCAGCCAAGAAGTCACACAGGGCGGTGAGGGCTATGGCTACACCTTC. Amino acid sequence: CASSQEVTQGGEGYGYTF.

This chain uses TRBV2 with TRBJ2-1; 10 nucleotides line up with TRBD1. CDR1 is SNHLY and CDR2 is FYNNEI in the germline V gene. The V and J ends lost 9 bases and 9 bases, in that order; junction bases with no gene match: 17. This CDR3 contains 16 residues. CDR3 sequence reads: CAREWVGDRGLGEQFF. CDR3 nucleotide sequence: TGTGCCAGAGAGTGGGTAGGGGACAGGGGCTTGGGTGAGCAGTTCTTC.

This clonotype appeared a single time. This chain joins TRBV28 and TRBJ2-6; the match to TRBD1 covers 7 bases. Trimming took 4 bases from V and 2 from J; bases not matched to a gene: 5. This CDR3 comprises 16 residues. Germline-derived CDR1 and CDR2 are MDHEN and SYDVKM. This CDR3 reads CASSSPGTAGANVLTF. CDR3 bases: TGTGCCAGCAGTTCACCAGGGACAGCTGGGGCCAACGTCCTGACTTTC.

The CDR3 DNA follows: TGTGCCAGCAGTTTCCCGGGGAAAAGGGGTGGCTACACCTTC. Translating gives CASSFPGKRGGYTF. The V and J genes are TRBV12-3 or TRBV12-4 and TRBJ1-2; weak D call: TRBD1 (5 bases). The CDR3 is 14 residues long. V was cut by 3 bases and J by 7 bases, with 15 bases left in between.

V usage is TRBV25-1 and J usage is TRBJ1-5; a weak D match, TRBD1 (5 bases). The CDR3 sequence is 17 residues long. Germline lookup yields CDR1 MGHDK and CDR2 SYGVNS. V lost 3 bases and J lost 3, with 18 bases in between. The CDR3 protein is CASSDAGIGTNNQPQHF. The CDR3 DNA is TGTGCCAGCAGTGACGCGGGGATAGGGACCAACAATCAGCCCCAGCATTTT.

The V gene is TRBV4-3, the J gene TRBJ2-2; D may be TRBD1 or TRBD2 (5 bases each). The V end lost 5 bases, the J end lost 6 bases, and 13 bases lay between the germline ends. The germline CDR1 and CDR2 sequences are LGHNA and YSLEER. This CDR3 is 14 amino acids long. In nucleotides, the CDR3 is TGCGCCAGCAGCGTTGGGGCGGGTCCCGGGGAGCTGTTTTTT. It specifies CASSVGAGPGELFF.

The V and J genes are TRBV7-3 and TRBJ2-2, with no clear D. The V gene lost 5 bases and the J gene lost 3 bases, with 13 bases spanning the gap. Germline CDR1 and CDR2: SGHTA and FQGTGA. This CDR3 is built from 15 residues. The CDR3 reads CASSPTRADTGELFF. In nucleotides, the CDR3 is TGTGCCAGCAGCCCTACAAGGGCAGACACCGGGGAGCTGTTTTTT.

The rearrangement uses TRBV5-1 and TRBJ1-1; D gene unclear. Between the trimmed V and J ends, which lost 4 bases and 6 bases, there was a span of 13 bases. CDR1 and CDR2 (germline): SGHRS, YFSETQ. This CDR3 contains 13 residues. The CDR3 DNA reads TGCGCCAGCAGCGTGGCGTCCTTCTCTGAAGCTTTCTTT. This sequence encodes CASSVASFSEAFF.

This clonotype was observed a few times. The CDR3 region is CAISQSGNEQFF. In DNA form, the CDR3 reads TGTGCCATCAGTCAGAGTGGCAATGAGCAGTTCTTC. The J gene is TRBJ2-1, the V gene TRBV10-3; unclear D gene. Per the germline V gene, CDR1 is ENHRY and CDR2 is SYGVKD. The CDR3 runs 12 residues. V was clipped by 5 bases and J by 6 bases, with 8 bases between them.

This clonotype occurred a few times. The V gene is TRBV12-3 or TRBV12-4, the J gene TRBJ2-2; D call uncertain. The CDR3 runs 14 residues. Trimming cost V 2 bases and J 2 bases, with 6 bases left between them. The CDR3, as DNA: TGTGCCAGCAGTTTATATGGAAACACCGGGGAGCTGTTTTTT. Encoded protein: CASSLYGNTGELFF.

Concerning this clonotype: This may arise from a read error, as a much more abundant clone is one base away. The chain carries TRBV7-2 and TRBJ2-5, with D unresolved. The CDR3 spans 13 residues. From germline, CDR1 is SGHTA and CDR2 FQGNSA. Trimming took off 5 bases at V and 0 bases at J, with 7 bases between the two ends. The CDR3 nucleotides are TGTGCCAGCAGCGCTAGTAACCAAGAGACCCAGTACTTC. Translation gives CASSASNQETQYF.

This chain joins TRBV10-2 and TRBJ2-1, with no clear D. Germline values: CDR1 WSHSY, CDR2 SAAADI. The CDR3 totals 13 residues. With 5 bases removed from V and 15 bases from J, the gap between germline ends came to 20 bases. CDR3 in DNA: TGCGCCAGCAGTCCATATTACAGTGAGCTTTCGTTCTTC. Translating gives CASSPYYSELSFF.

The CDR3 protein is CSAREAGWSGGYNEQFF. In DNA, the CDR3 is TGCAGTGCTAGAGAAGCGGGCTGGTCGGGGGGATACAATGAGCAGTTCTTC. The chain uses TRBV20-1 and TRBJ2-1; 7 bases fit TRBD2. The CDR3 is 17 residues long. J gave up 4 bases and V 0 bases, and 12 bases lay outside the gene matches. Per the germline V gene, CDR1 is DFQATT and CDR2 is SNEGSKA (reference sequence).